The sequence of this T cell receptor (beta chain) was determined in a study of T cells in Graves' hyperthyroidism and ophthalmopathy (dated by TCRdb to between 2018 and 2021). Study-level background: Peripheral blood was collected at initial diagnosis, before any treatment. The study also compared thyroid tissue and blood T-cell repertoires from over 5 Graves' hyperthyroidism patients. To identify TCR V-J signatures that set the groups apart, the researchers used a discovery cohort of about a hundred patients, made up of 40 to 45 with Graves' ophthalmopathy and some 56 with stable Graves' hyperthyroidism. Whether ophthalmopathy could be predicted prospectively was tested in an independent validation cohort made up of roughly 19 hyperthyroidism patients plus 17 patients who later progressed to ophthalmopathy. The paper reports TCR Vbeta CDR3 sequencing of 140 or so peripheral blood samples: some 41 ophthalmopathy, fewer than 80 hyperthyroidism and around 17 progressor patients. The roughly 100 discovery patients were randomly split 7:3 into training and test sets. After blood sampling, hyperthyroidism patients were treated with methimazole at a starting dose of 30 mg daily, and ophthalmopathy patients were treated with high-dose intravenous methylprednisolone.

What the study reported, not specific to this receptor: A model built on a 13 V-J signature distinguished ophthalmopathy from stable hyperthyroidism, reaching around 90% sensitivity and under 84% specificity in cross-validation and 80%/75% in testing. No statistical method was used to set the sample size in advance, and investigators knew the group allocation. During validation, the model predicted progression to ophthalmopathy a median of approximately six months ahead of onset, with almost 71% sensitivity and about 75% specificity. Blood samples also contained most of the expanded thyroid clonotypes (frequency above 0.001), which suggests that blood repertoires may reflect thyroid immune responses.

This clonotype was counted only a few times. Its antigen target is currently unknown. Nothing much larger sits one base from this clone, and base qualities are not available. V sheds 3 bases and J sheds 1 base, leaving 13 bases between their ends. From the germline V gene, CDR1 is MDHEN and CDR2 is SYDVKM. The CDR3 goes from the cysteine to the phenylalanine over 15 residues. Just the 45-base CDR3 DNA is kept, in frame starting at base 1. In the ophthalmopathy patients, disease was moderately to severely active, with a Clinical Activity Score of 3 or more, a NOSPECS grade of 4 or more, and a duration of less than 3 months. Exclusion was applied to patients with uncontrolled infections, other autoimmune diseases, pregnancy or lactation. Diagnoses relied on clinical symptoms, serum thyroxine and TRAb, thyroid ultrasound and orbital computed tomography. PBMCs were separated from over 9 ml of fresh peripheral blood using Ficoll-Paque density gradient centrifugation. Total RNA was extracted with Trizol reagent, and quality was checked on an Agilent 2100 Bioanalyzer.

The TCR beta CDR3 regions were amplified from RNA transcripts. The TCR CDR3 was subjected to a first round of RT-PCR using the HTBI primer set and the Qiagen OneStep RT-PCR kit. Libraries were constructed in a second round of multiplex PCR, after which size selection and purification were carried out. The libraries were sequenced on an Illumina HiSeq2000 using paired-end 100 bp reads. Processing in the source paper ran as follows. Raw data were processed with SOAPnuke, discarding reads with adapters, uncalled bases, mean Phred below 15, or no exact constant-primer or identifier match. COPE v1.2.5 was used to merge the high-quality paired reads, and each unique nucleotide sequence was defined as a clonotype. MiTCR v1.1 was used to align clonotypes to the IMGT TRBV, TRBD and TRBJ reference segments. Analysis was restricted to V-J combinations with a frequency above 0.0001, which covered approximately 99% of repertoires. The TCS score was defined as F50 (clonal expansion) divided by E x V (chaos), with BLOSUM62-based TCRdist calculated between CDR3 peptides within each V-J. Welch's t-statistics and random forest reduced several hundred V-J features to under 15, which were used in a naive Bayes classifier (R e1071). TCRdb reworked the public reads: Q25 trimming with fastp, MiXCR clone assembly, productive beta chains retained. All rows with the same CDR3 protein become a single entry with the most common DNA and genes. TCRdb, not the original authors, processed these V and J calls. The sample data list about 500,000 distinct CDR3 sequences, and 15% to 20% of these were observed just once. In total, the top ten clones hold 25% to 35% of the sample.

The source material was blood. This sequence uses TRBV28 and TRBJ2-7; a weak D assignment points to TRBD1 (5 bases agree). The clonotype comes from a woman under 40 with Graves' ophthalmopathy. For the CDR3, the sequence is CASSFGAGKSYEQYF. The nucleotide sequence is TGTGCCAGCAGTTTTGGAGCAGGGAAGTCCTACGAGCAGTACTTC.